This TCR beta chain was captured by sequencing in a study of CD4+ T cells in melanoma. This clone was seen more than once but under ten times. Its specificity is not known. General study results and limits: CD8+ T cell, macrophage and B cell function reportedly correlated with neoantigen-specific CD4+ T cells.

Libraries were prepared by immunoSEQ multiplex PCR; TCRdb keeps only in-frame clonotypes and omits some of them. Of over 100,000 clones listed, about nine tenths were seen once; the top ten hold roughly 3.1%. This TCR was recovered from a human donor with melanoma. Sample: peripheral blood.

The CDR3 DNA sequence: TGTGCCAGCAGTTTACTGACAGTTAGCAATCAGCCCCAGCATTTT. Amino acid sequence: CASSLLTVSNQPQHF. The chain employs TRBV28 and TRBJ1-5, with a tentative D call TRBD1 (5 bases). There are 15 residues in the CDR3. Trimming stripped 2 bases from V and 0 bases from J, with 8 bases between. Germline V gene lookup returns CDR1 MDHEN and CDR2 SYDVKM.